The present entry profiles one T cell receptor beta chain with its context. Its antigen is currently not known. Germline is not matched at one junction end, which may reflect a read error. Measured from the cysteine to the phenylalanine, the CDR3 is 8 residues long. Only CDR3 DNA remains: 24 bases, in frame from the first base. The germline V gene supplies CDR1 MNHGY and CDR2 SVAAGI. Samples from volunteer blood donors who had recovered from COVID-19 were contributed by a second Seattle source. The collaborating institutions used their own protocols to collect whole blood in K2EDTA tubes. For TCRbeta analysis, collaborators shipped samples in one of three forms: frozen whole blood, isolated PBMCs, or DNA extracted from either of those sample types. The record originates from a study of blood T cell repertoires in COVID-19 (dated by TCRdb to 2019 to 2021). General notes on the study: The collaborator samples originated in the United States, Italy and Spain and spanned the acute and convalescent phases of COVID-19. Sample metadata almost always included a de-identified subject ID, COVID-19 status, age in years and sex. The dataset comprised deeply sampled blood TCRbeta repertoires from subjects exposed to, actively infected with, or recovered from COVID-19. Samples came from the ongoing ImmuneRACE study (first 160 participants) plus 1,254 subjects from 6 global collaborators. The material from the prospective study consisted of cDNA or gDNA derived from T cells, B-cell-depleted T cells, or PBMCs. Where HLA class I and class II types were available, the types were taken from metadata supplied by the sample provider, not from assay-based typing. The repertoires were made available in a free public database intended to serve as a resource for research on the immune response to SARS-CoV-2. Overall results and qualifications from the work: How much clinical and demographic metadata was included differed by source and by participant, and the metadata was provided uncurated.

TCRbeta CDR3 regions were amplified from genomic DNA using the immunoSEQ Assay, a bias-controlled multiplex PCR. Regarding the original processing steps: Within the assay, amplification of reference gene primers was used to estimate how many nucleated cells each sample contained. To quantify the absolute abundance of each unique TCRbeta CDR3 rearrangement, sequence reads were collapsed and filtered. For each sample, productive Simpson clonality was calculated as the square root of Simpson's diversity index across productive rearrangements. TCRdb re-hosts the immuneACCESS table, in-frame sequences only. Its copies lack some clones; in the studies checked, an unresolved V gene accounts for under half of them, and the cause for the rest is not known. That table is the source of V, J and clone size, and D and trimming were worked out from the DNA. For this sample there are 110,000 or so clones; roughly 84% appear just once. Of the sample, 8.4% falls within the top ten clones.

Sequenced: peripheral blood. The sequence is built from TRBV6-9 and TRBJ2-1, with the D gene not confidently named. The clonotype comes from a woman between 65 and 79 years old who had recovered from COVID-19. Here the CDR3 is given as CSSNEQFF. The base sequence is TGCTCCTCCAATGAGCAGTTCTTC.